This TCR beta chain derives from a study of CD8 T cells in ankylosing spondylitis. After removal of 5 bases from V and 7 bases from J, the junction contained 10 bases not matched to a gene. CDR3 length: 13 amino acids. The germline gives CDR1 DFQATT, CDR2 SNEGSKA (reference sequence). Study conclusions and caveats: A motif in TCR beta, a set of under ten highly homologous variants, appeared characteristic of ankylosing spondylitis blood. Disease-linked clones reportedly concentrated significantly in matched ankylosing spondylitis synovial fluid.

As to this clonotype: Its antigen is unidentified.

In making TCR beta libraries, quantitative 5'-RACE with molecular barcodes was used. Each CDR3 protein gets one entry after TCRdb re-called the 5' RACE reads with MiXCR. The sample includes 250,000 or so distinct CDR3 sequences, around 25% of them seen just once. The receptor was derived from a male donor with ankylosing spondylitis or in good health (not recorded which). The chain links TRBV20-1 to TRBJ2-5, with 7 bases aligning to TRBD2. Sequencing was performed on blood, either unsorted or a sorted T cell fraction (not recorded which). CDR3 in amino acids: CSAPSSGPGTQYF. CDR3 nucleotides: TGCAGTGCTCCCTCTAGCGGTCCCGGGACCCAGTACTTC.